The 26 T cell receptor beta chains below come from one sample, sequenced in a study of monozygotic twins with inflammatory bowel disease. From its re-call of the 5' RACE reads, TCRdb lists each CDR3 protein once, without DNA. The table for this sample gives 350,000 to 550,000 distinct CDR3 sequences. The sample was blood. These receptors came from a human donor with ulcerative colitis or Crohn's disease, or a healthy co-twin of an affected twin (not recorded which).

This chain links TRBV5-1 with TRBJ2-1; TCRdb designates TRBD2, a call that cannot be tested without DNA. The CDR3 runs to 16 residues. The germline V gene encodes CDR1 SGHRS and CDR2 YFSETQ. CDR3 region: CASSSKRGGSYNEQFF.

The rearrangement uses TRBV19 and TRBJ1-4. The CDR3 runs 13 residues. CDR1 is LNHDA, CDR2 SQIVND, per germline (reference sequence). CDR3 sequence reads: CASEDGPNEKLFF.

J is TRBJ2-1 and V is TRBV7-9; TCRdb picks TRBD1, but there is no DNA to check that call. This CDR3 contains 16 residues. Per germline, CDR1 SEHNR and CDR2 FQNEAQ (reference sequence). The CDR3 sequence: CASSPTGLEVYDEQFF.

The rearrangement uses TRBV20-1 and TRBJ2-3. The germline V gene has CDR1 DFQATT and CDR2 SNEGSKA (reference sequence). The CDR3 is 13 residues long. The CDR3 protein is CSARDSFSDTQYF.

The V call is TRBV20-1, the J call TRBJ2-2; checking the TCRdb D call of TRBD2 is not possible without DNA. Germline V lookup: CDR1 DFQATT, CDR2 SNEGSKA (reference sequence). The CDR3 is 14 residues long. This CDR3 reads CSARVSAGTGELFF.

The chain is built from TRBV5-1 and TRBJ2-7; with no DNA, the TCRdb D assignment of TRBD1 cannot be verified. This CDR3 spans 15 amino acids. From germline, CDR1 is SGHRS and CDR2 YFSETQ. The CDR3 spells CASTPLGTGFYEQYF.

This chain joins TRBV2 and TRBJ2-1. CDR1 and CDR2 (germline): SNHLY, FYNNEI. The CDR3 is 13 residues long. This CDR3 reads CASLRGSYNEQFF. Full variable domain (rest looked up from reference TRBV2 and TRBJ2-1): EPEVTQTPSHQVTQMGQEVILRCVPISNHLYFYWYRQILGQKVEFLVSFYNNEISEKSEIFDDQFSVERPDGSNFTLKIRSTKLEDSAMYFCASLRGSYNEQFFGPGTRLTVL.

This CDR3 reads CATSRDPPLQGQEAFF. This chain connects TRBV15 to TRBJ1-1; TCRdb outputs TRBD1, but without DNA this stays unchecked. This CDR3 contains 16 residues. Germline loops: CDR1 LNHNV, CDR2 YYDKDF (reference sequence).

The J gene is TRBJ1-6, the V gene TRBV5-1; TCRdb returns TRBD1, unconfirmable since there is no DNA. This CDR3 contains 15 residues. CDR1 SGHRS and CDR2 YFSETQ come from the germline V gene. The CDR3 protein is CASSLVGGSNSPLHF. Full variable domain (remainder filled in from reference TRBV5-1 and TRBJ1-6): KAGVTQTPRYLIKTRGQQVTLSCSPISGHRSVSWYQQTPGQGLQFLFEYFSETQRNKGNFPGRFSGRQFSNSRSEMNVSTLELGDSALYLCASSLVGGSNSPLHFGNGTRLTVT.

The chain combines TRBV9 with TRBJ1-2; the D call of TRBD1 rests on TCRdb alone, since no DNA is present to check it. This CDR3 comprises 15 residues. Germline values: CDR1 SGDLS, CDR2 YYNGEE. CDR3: CASSGPGDSNYGYTF.

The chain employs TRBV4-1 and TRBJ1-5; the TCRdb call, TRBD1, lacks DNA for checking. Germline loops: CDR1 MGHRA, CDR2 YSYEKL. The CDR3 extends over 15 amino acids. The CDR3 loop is CASSQEAGGYQPQHF.

CDR3 region: CASSLFRYEQYF. This rearrangement joins TRBV28 to TRBJ2-7. CDR1 is MDHEN, CDR2 SYDVKM, per germline. The CDR3 loop spans 12 amino acids.

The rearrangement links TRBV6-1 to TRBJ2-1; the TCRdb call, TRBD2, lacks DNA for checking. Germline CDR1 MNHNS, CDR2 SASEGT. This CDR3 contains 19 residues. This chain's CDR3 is CASSPPTGETRGSYNEQFF.

CDR3 sequence: CASSLVYPGTGTHEQFF. This chain links TRBV11-2 with TRBJ2-1; as DNA is missing, the TRBD1 call by TCRdb cannot be tested. The CDR3 contains 17 residues. CDR1 SGHAT and CDR2 FQNNGV come from the germline V gene.

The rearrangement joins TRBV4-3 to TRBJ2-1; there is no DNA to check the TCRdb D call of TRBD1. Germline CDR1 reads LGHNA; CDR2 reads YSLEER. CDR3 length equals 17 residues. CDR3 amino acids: CASSQFSGTSSYNEQFF.

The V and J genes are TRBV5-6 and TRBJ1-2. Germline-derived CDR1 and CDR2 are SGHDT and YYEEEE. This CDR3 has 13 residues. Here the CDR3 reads CASSAGTTGGYTF. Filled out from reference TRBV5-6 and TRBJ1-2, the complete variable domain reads DAGVTQSPTHLIKTRGQQVTLRCSPKSGHDTVSWYQQALGQGPQFIFQYYEEEERQRGNFPDRFSGHQFPNYSSELNVNALLLGDSALYLCASSAGTTGGYTFGSGTRLTVV.

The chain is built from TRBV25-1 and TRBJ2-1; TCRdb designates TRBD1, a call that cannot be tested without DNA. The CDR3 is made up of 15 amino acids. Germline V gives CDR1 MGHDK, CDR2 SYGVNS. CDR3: CASSPRDRERNEQFF.

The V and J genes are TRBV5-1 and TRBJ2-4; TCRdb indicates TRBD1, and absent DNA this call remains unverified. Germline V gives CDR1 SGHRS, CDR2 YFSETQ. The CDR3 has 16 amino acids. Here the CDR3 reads CASHEDSIYKKNIQYF.

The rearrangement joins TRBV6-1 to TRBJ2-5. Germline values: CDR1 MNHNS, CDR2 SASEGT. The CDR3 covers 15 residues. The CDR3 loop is CASKIGPDGQETQYF.

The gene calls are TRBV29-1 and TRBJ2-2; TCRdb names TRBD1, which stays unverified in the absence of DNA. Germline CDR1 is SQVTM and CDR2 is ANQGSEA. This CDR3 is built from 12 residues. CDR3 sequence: CSVDGTGGELFF.

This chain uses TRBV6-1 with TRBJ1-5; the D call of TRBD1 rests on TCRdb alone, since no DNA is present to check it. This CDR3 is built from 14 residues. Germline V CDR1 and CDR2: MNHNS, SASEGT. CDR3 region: CASTGGNSNQPQHF.

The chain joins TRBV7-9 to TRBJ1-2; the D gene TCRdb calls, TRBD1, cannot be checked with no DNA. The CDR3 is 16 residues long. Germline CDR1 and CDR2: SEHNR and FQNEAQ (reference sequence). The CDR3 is CASSFWSGRVNYGYTF.

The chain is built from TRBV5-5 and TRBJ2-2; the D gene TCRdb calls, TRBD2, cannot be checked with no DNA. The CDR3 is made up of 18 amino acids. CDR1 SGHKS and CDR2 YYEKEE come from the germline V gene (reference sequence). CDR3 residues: CASSFPGLAGPNTGELFF.

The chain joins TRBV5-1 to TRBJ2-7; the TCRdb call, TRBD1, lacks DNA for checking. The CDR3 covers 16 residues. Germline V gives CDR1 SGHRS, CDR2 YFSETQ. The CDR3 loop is CASSPRTGRDGYEQYF.

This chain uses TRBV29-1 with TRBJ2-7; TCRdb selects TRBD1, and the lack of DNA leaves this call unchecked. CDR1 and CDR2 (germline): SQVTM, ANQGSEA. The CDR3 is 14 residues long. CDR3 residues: CSVEDPDRGSEQYF.

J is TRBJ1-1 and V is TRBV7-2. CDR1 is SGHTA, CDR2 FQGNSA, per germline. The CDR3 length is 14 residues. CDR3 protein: CASSSPGRRTEAFF.